A selection of T cell receptor beta chains follows, all from one sample in a study of T cells in Graves' hyperthyroidism and ophthalmopathy. TCRdb passed the multiplex PCR reads through MiXCR, listing each CDR3 protein once. The sample lists approximately 600,000 distinct CDR3 sequences; 14% to 15% were seen once. Sequencing was performed on blood. The receptors were sampled from a woman in her thirties or forties with Graves' ophthalmopathy. Each CDR3 is given with its conserved first and last residue. The order of the fields is J gene, D gene, V gene, clone size, CDR3 protein, CDR3 DNA. The D gene is left open where the match is weak. Where a row states a size, it is once, few, many or the class of an expanded clone; other rows omit it.

j_call: TRBJ1-5
d_call: -
v_call: TRBV2
clone_size: many
cdr3_aa: CASSGNLGQPQHF
cdr3_nt: TGTGCCAGCAGTGGGAACCTAGGTCAGCCCCAGCATTTT

j_call: TRBJ1-1
d_call: TRBD1
v_call: TRBV11-2
clone_size: -
cdr3_aa: CASSYYLGTGPYTEAFF
cdr3_nt: TGTGCCAGCAGCTACTACCTCGGGACAGGGCCGTACACTGAAGCTTTCTTT

j_call: TRBJ2-2
d_call: -
v_call: TRBV5-1
clone_size: many
cdr3_aa: CASSLDSLGELFF
cdr3_nt: TGCGCCAGCAGCTTGGATTCACTCGGGGAGCTGTTTTTT

j_call: TRBJ1-1
d_call: TRBD1
v_call: TRBV10-3
clone_size: many
cdr3_aa: CAISEGQGVEAFF
cdr3_nt: TGTGCCATCAGTGAGGGACAGGGGGTAGAAGCTTTCTTT

j_call: TRBJ2-7
d_call: TRBD1
v_call: TRBV24-1
clone_size: many
cdr3_aa: CATSDPARTGGSYEQYF
cdr3_nt: TGTGCCACCAGTGATCCAGCCCGAACAGGGGGCTCCTACGAGCAGTACTTC

j_call: TRBJ1-5
d_call: -
v_call: TRBV6-2/TRBV6-3
clone_size: -
cdr3_aa: CASSSPGTPSLAQHF
cdr3_nt: TGTGCCAGCAGTTCCCCCGGGACACCGTCCCTAGCCCAGCATTTT

j_call: TRBJ2-5
d_call: TRBD1
v_call: TRBV24-1
clone_size: many
cdr3_aa: CATSNPRNRGVETQYF
cdr3_nt: TGTGCCACCAGTAACCCCCGGAACAGGGGTGTAGAGACCCAGTACTTC

j_call: TRBJ1-5
d_call: -
v_call: TRBV12-3/TRBV12-4
clone_size: -
cdr3_aa: CASSLGKYSNQPQHF
cdr3_nt: TGTGCCAGCAGTTTAGGTAAATATAGCAATCAGCCCCAGCATTTT

j_call: TRBJ2-7
d_call: TRBD2
v_call: TRBV7-8
clone_size: many
cdr3_aa: CASSTSGTSGEQYF
cdr3_nt: TGTGCCAGCAGCACTAGCGGGACCTCCGGGGAGCAGTACTTC

j_call: TRBJ1-1
d_call: -
v_call: TRBV5-1
clone_size: few
cdr3_aa: CASSLDGQKNTEAFF
cdr3_nt: TGCGCCAGCAGCTTGGATGGGCAAAAGAACACTGAAGCTTTCTTT

j_call: TRBJ2-7
d_call: TRBD1
v_call: TRBV7-9
clone_size: many
cdr3_aa: CASSRGQVSSYEQYF
cdr3_nt: TGTGCCAGCAGCCGGGGACAGGTGAGCTCCTACGAGCAGTACTTC

j_call: TRBJ2-7
d_call: TRBD2
v_call: TRBV10-2
clone_size: many
cdr3_aa: CASRNIAGSDEQYF
cdr3_nt: TGCGCCAGCAGAAATATAGCGGGATCGGACGAGCAGTACTTC

j_call: TRBJ1-1
d_call: -
v_call: TRBV13
clone_size: many
cdr3_aa: CASSSPGDTEAFF
cdr3_nt: TGTGCCAGCAGTTCCCCAGGGGACACTGAAGCTTTCTTT

j_call: TRBJ1-1
d_call: -
v_call: TRBV7-8
clone_size: -
cdr3_aa: CASIPPRGTEAFF
cdr3_nt: TGTGCCAGCATCCCTCCGAGGGGCACTGAAGCTTTCTTT

j_call: TRBJ2-5
d_call: -
v_call: TRBV5-1
clone_size: -
cdr3_aa: CASRFEVLETQYF
cdr3_nt: TGCGCCAGCAGGTTTGAGGTCCTGGAGACCCAGTACTTC

j_call: TRBJ2-7
d_call: TRBD2
v_call: TRBV28
clone_size: many
cdr3_aa: CASDPGGSGTIYEQYF
cdr3_nt: TGTGCCAGCGATCCGGGGGGTAGCGGGACCATATACGAGCAGTACTTC

j_call: TRBJ2-6
d_call: -
v_call: TRBV30
clone_size: many
cdr3_aa: CASPRAAGANVLTF
cdr3_nt: TGTGCCTCCCCACGTGCAGCTGGGGCCAACGTCCTGACTTTC

j_call: TRBJ2-3
d_call: -
v_call: TRBV6-2/TRBV6-3
clone_size: many
cdr3_aa: CASSHPVLEVTDTQYF
cdr3_nt: TGTGCCAGCAGTCACCCGGTTTTGGAGGTCACAGATACGCAGTATTTT

j_call: TRBJ2-7
d_call: TRBD2
v_call: TRBV11-2
clone_size: many
cdr3_aa: CASSLEGAGPYEQYF
cdr3_nt: TGTGCCAGCAGCTTAGAGGGAGCGGGACCCTACGAGCAGTACTTC

j_call: TRBJ2-7
d_call: TRBD2
v_call: TRBV29-1
clone_size: many
cdr3_aa: CSVESSSGSFYEQYF
cdr3_nt: TGCAGCGTTGAATCTAGCAGCGGGAGTTTCTACGAGCAGTACTTC

j_call: TRBJ1-1
d_call: TRBD1
v_call: TRBV28
clone_size: few
cdr3_aa: CASSLTAQGAGTEAFF
cdr3_nt: TGTGCCAGCAGTTTAACGGCACAGGGGGCGGGCACTGAAGCTTTCTTT

j_call: TRBJ1-1
d_call: -
v_call: TRBV4-2
clone_size: many
cdr3_aa: CASSQGRGRQDTEAFF
cdr3_nt: TGTGCCAGCAGCCAAGGGAGGGGCAGGCAGGACACTGAAGCTTTCTTT

j_call: TRBJ1-1
d_call: TRBD1
v_call: TRBV6-1
clone_size: many
cdr3_aa: CASSASGGFAFF
cdr3_nt: TGTGCCAGCAGTGCCTCAGGGGGGTTCGCTTTCTTT

j_call: TRBJ2-7
d_call: -
v_call: TRBV2
clone_size: many
cdr3_aa: CASSVIRTYEQYF
cdr3_nt: TGTGCCAGCAGTGTAATTAGGACCTACGAGCAGTACTTC

j_call: TRBJ2-6
d_call: -
v_call: TRBV24-1
clone_size: many
cdr3_aa: CATSENTGFGANVLTF
cdr3_nt: TGTGCCACCAGTGAGAATACAGGGTTCGGGGCCAACGTCCTGACTTTC

j_call: TRBJ2-2
d_call: TRBD2
v_call: TRBV14
clone_size: many
cdr3_aa: CASSPLTSANTGELFF
cdr3_nt: TGTGCCAGCAGCCCCCTGACTAGCGCGAACACCGGGGAGCTGTTTTTT

j_call: TRBJ2-2
d_call: -
v_call: TRBV6-1
clone_size: many
cdr3_aa: CASQDGNTGELFF
cdr3_nt: TGTGCCAGTCAGGACGGAAACACCGGGGAGCTGTTTTTT

j_call: TRBJ2-7
d_call: TRBD2
v_call: TRBV11-2
clone_size: many
cdr3_aa: CASSFLAGPTSYEQYF
cdr3_nt: TGTGCCAGCAGCTTCCTAGCGGGTCCTACCTCCTACGAGCAGTACTTC

j_call: TRBJ1-2
d_call: TRBD1
v_call: TRBV28
clone_size: few
cdr3_aa: CASSLSGTGPGYTF
cdr3_nt: TGTGCCAGCAGTTTATCTGGGACAGGGCCCGGCTACACCTTC

j_call: TRBJ2-5
d_call: -
v_call: TRBV5-1
clone_size: many
cdr3_aa: CASSLSLDAQETQYF
cdr3_nt: TGCGCCAGCAGCCTCTCTCTAGATGCTCAAGAGACCCAGTACTTC

j_call: TRBJ2-2
d_call: -
v_call: TRBV28
clone_size: many
cdr3_aa: CASSLSAAILRGELFF
cdr3_nt: TGTGCCAGCAGTTTATCGGCAGCTATCCTTCGTGGGGAGCTGTTTTTT

j_call: TRBJ1-1
d_call: -
v_call: TRBV20-1
clone_size: many
cdr3_aa: CSASGSGNTEAFF
cdr3_nt: TGCAGTGCTAGTGGAAGCGGGAACACTGAAGCTTTCTTT

j_call: TRBJ2-7
d_call: -
v_call: TRBV6-2/TRBV6-3
clone_size: -
cdr3_aa: CASANGGNSYEQYF
cdr3_nt: TGTGCCAGCGCAAACGGCGGAAACTCCTACGAGCAGTACTTC

j_call: TRBJ1-1
d_call: -
v_call: TRBV14
clone_size: -
cdr3_aa: CASSPGGGVRAEAFF
cdr3_nt: TGTGCCAGCAGCCCCGGGGGAGGGGTACGGGCTGAAGCTTTCTTT

j_call: TRBJ1-3
d_call: -
v_call: TRBV20-1
clone_size: -
cdr3_aa: CSARGAGAAGNTIYF
cdr3_nt: TGCAGTGCTAGAGGTGCGGGGGCAGCTGGAAACACCATATATTTT